This T cell receptor beta chain was profiled in a study of T cell responses to AZD1222 COVID-19 vaccine. Study-level points and caveats: Donors, mostly white British, included more females; clonal diversity was possibly underestimated. Repertoires were obtained solely post-peak T cell response. Spike-specific TCR breadth rose after two AZD1222 doses, and depth rose as well. Just 5 to 7 people given AZD1222 tested seropositive at baseline.

About this clone itself: The antigen is not known.

The CDR3 contains 14 residues. Trimming shortened V by 5 bases and J by 0 bases, and 8 bases separated the two germline ends. The V gene's germline CDR1 is MNHEY and CDR2 SMNVEV (reference sequence). Measured with immunoSEQ multiplex PCR; TCRdb has only the in-frame clones, and not every one. The table lists under 150,000 clones, 80% to 90% of them singletons, with under 4.5% in the top ten. The chain joins TRBV27 to TRBJ1-5; no clear D. The sequences come from peripheral blood, collected on day 0 of MenACWY control vaccination. The origin of this receptor is an adult in good health. The CDR3, as DNA: TGTGCCAGCAGTGAGAAACATAGCAATCAGCCCCAGCATTTT. It codes for CASSEKHSNQPQHF.